The rows below give T cell receptor beta chains drawn from one sample of a study of T-cell memory formation after mild COVID-19. One entry per CDR3 protein, called by TCRdb with MiXCR from the 5' RACE reads. Of 350,000 to 450,000 distinct CDR3 sequences listed, roughly 24% are singletons. The sample comprised PBMCs or a T cell subset sorted from them (not recorded which). Source of these receptors: an adult woman who had mild COVID-19 (a few samples of this study predate the infection). Cell type and time point are not known. Both conserved end residues are part of each CDR3. Each record gives: J gene, D gene, V gene, clone size, CDR3 DNA, CDR3 protein. A D gene is named only where the DNA matches it firmly. Clone size is shown for a subset of rows, as once, few, many or a class of expanded clone.

j_call: TRBJ2-5; d_call: TRBD2; v_call: TRBV5-1; clone_size: .; cdr3_nt: TGCGCCAGCAGTTCTCGGGAGGGCCCTGAGAAAGAGACCCAGTACTTC; cdr3_aa: CASSSREGPEKETQYF
j_call: TRBJ2-5; d_call: .; v_call: TRBV7-8; clone_size: few; cdr3_nt: TGTGCCAGCAGCCGAGGGTTGGGGGGCGGAGAGACCCAGTACTTC; cdr3_aa: CASSRGLGGGETQYF
j_call: TRBJ1-3; d_call: .; v_call: TRBV6-2/TRBV6-3; clone_size: .; cdr3_nt: TGTGCCAGCAGTTACCCAAGGGGGAGCCGCTCTGGAAACACCATATATTTT; cdr3_aa: CASSYPRGSRSGNTIYF
j_call: TRBJ2-7; d_call: .; v_call: TRBV6-2/TRBV6-3; clone_size: medium-sized; cdr3_nt: TGTGCCAGCAGTTACAACAGACTAGACGAGCAGTACTTC; cdr3_aa: CASSYNRLDEQYF
j_call: TRBJ2-2; d_call: .; v_call: TRBV20-1; clone_size: .; cdr3_nt: TGCAGTGCTTTCGTCCCGGAAAACACCGGGGAGCTGTTTTTT; cdr3_aa: CSAFVPENTGELFF
j_call: TRBJ2-7; d_call: .; v_call: TRBV27; clone_size: .; cdr3_nt: TGTGCCAGCAGTTTTACCCCCTTGGCTAGCAGCTACGAGCAGTACTTC; cdr3_aa: CASSFTPLASSYEQYF
j_call: TRBJ2-4; d_call: .; v_call: TRBV20-1; clone_size: few; cdr3_nt: TGCAGTGCTAGAGATCAGGCAGGCCTAGCCAAAAACATTCAGTACTTC; cdr3_aa: CSARDQAGLAKNIQYF
j_call: TRBJ2-3; d_call: TRBD2; v_call: TRBV29-1; clone_size: .; cdr3_nt: TGCAGCGTTGTCCGAGCGGGAGGGCGAATCGGCACAGATACGCAGTATTTT; cdr3_aa: CSVVRAGGRIGTDTQYF
j_call: TRBJ2-7; d_call: TRBD1; v_call: TRBV2; clone_size: .; cdr3_nt: TGTGCCAGCAGTGAGGGGACAGGCCGGGAGCAGTACTTC; cdr3_aa: CASSEGTGREQYF
j_call: TRBJ2-3; d_call: TRBD2; v_call: TRBV5-1; clone_size: .; cdr3_nt: TGCGCCAGCAGCACCCCTAGCGGGGGGACGACAGATACGCAGTATTTT; cdr3_aa: CASSTPSGGTTDTQYF
j_call: TRBJ1-1; d_call: TRBD1; v_call: TRBV24-1; clone_size: few; cdr3_nt: TGTGCCACCAGTGATTGGACAGGGGCGGGTGAAGCTTTCTTT; cdr3_aa: CATSDWTGAGEAFF
j_call: TRBJ1-1; d_call: .; v_call: TRBV5-1; clone_size: few; cdr3_nt: TGCGCCAGCAGCGAGACAATCTTGGGGAACACTGAAGCTTTCTTT; cdr3_aa: CASSETILGNTEAFF
j_call: TRBJ2-7; d_call: TRBD2; v_call: TRBV4-1; clone_size: few; cdr3_nt: TGCGCCAGCAGCCAAGGGACTAGCGGGGGCTACGAGCAGTACTTC; cdr3_aa: CASSQGTSGGYEQYF
j_call: TRBJ1-1; d_call: TRBD1; v_call: TRBV11-3; clone_size: .; cdr3_nt: TGTGCCAGCAGCTTACTTCTAGGGGGCTTCACTGAAGCTTTCTTT; cdr3_aa: CASSLLLGGFTEAFF
j_call: TRBJ2-1; d_call: .; v_call: TRBV27; clone_size: few; cdr3_nt: TGTGCCAGTCTAAGAGAGCCAGGATCCTACAATGAGCAGTTCTTC; cdr3_aa: CASLREPGSYNEQFF
j_call: TRBJ2-1; d_call: TRBD2; v_call: TRBV29-1; clone_size: .; cdr3_nt: TGCAGCGTTCCCGGACGGGAGGGGCAGTTCTTC; cdr3_aa: CSVPGREGQFF
j_call: TRBJ2-2; d_call: .; v_call: TRBV12-3/TRBV12-4; clone_size: .; cdr3_nt: TGTGCCAGCAGGACGGGTGTGACCGGGGAGCTGTTTTTT; cdr3_aa: CASRTGVTGELFF
j_call: TRBJ1-2; d_call: .; v_call: TRBV7-3; clone_size: .; cdr3_nt: TGTGCCAGCAGCTTCCCAGACGGGAGATATGGCTACACCTTC; cdr3_aa: CASSFPDGRYGYTF
j_call: TRBJ2-4; d_call: .; v_call: TRBV18; clone_size: .; cdr3_nt: TGTGCCAGCTCACCACCAGAAGCCAAAAACATTCAGTACTTC; cdr3_aa: CASSPPEAKNIQYF
j_call: TRBJ2-3; d_call: .; v_call: TRBV6-5; clone_size: few; cdr3_nt: TGTGCCAGCAGTTACTCGACAGGAACAGATACGCAGTATTTT; cdr3_aa: CASSYSTGTDTQYF
j_call: TRBJ2-1; d_call: .; v_call: TRBV9; clone_size: few; cdr3_nt: TGTGCCAGCAGTCTTAGGGGGGACCACAATGTTGAGCAGTTCTTC; cdr3_aa: CASSLRGDHNVEQFF
j_call: TRBJ2-2; d_call: TRBD1; v_call: TRBV5-4; clone_size: few; cdr3_nt: TGTGCCAGCAGCTTGGACGTGACAGGGCTCGGCACCGGGGAGCTGTTTTTT; cdr3_aa: CASSLDVTGLGTGELFF
j_call: TRBJ2-2; d_call: TRBD2; v_call: TRBV7-3; clone_size: many; cdr3_nt: TGTGCCAGCAGCCCTAGCGGGGCGGGCGGGGAGCTGTTTTTT; cdr3_aa: CASSPSGAGGELFF
j_call: TRBJ1-6; d_call: TRBD1; v_call: TRBV12-3/TRBV12-4; clone_size: .; cdr3_nt: TGTGCCAGCAGTTTGATCGCAGGGGGTAATTCACCCCTCCACTTT; cdr3_aa: CASSLIAGGNSPLHF
j_call: TRBJ1-1; d_call: .; v_call: TRBV20-1; clone_size: .; cdr3_nt: TGCAGTGCTGTCAAGGGGGTCAGGGCCACTGAAGCTTTCTTT; cdr3_aa: CSAVKGVRATEAFF
j_call: TRBJ2-2; d_call: .; v_call: TRBV7-7; clone_size: few; cdr3_nt: TGTGCTAGCAGCCAGACTAGGCCCGGGGAGCTGTTTTTT; cdr3_aa: CASSQTRPGELFF